This T cell receptor beta chain was profiled in a study of cytomegalovirus exposure and HLA in healthy donors. PCR used 60 Vbeta primers and 13 Jbeta primers. The repertoire was sequenced with immunoSEQ multiplex PCR; TCRdb's copy has only in-frame clones and lacks some. The data show more than 100,000 clones, 80% to 85% seen once. The donors comprised healthy bone marrow donors. As concerns this clone: No antigen is known for it.

Study results and caveats: Per published accounts, TCR beta sequences correctly predicted the HLA-A and HLA-B alleles of most subjects.

CDR3 length equals 13 residues. V lost 0 bases, J lost 3 bases, and 6 bases lay in between. Germline V gives CDR1 LNHNV, CDR2 YYDKDF (reference sequence). The TCR comes from a man between 25 and 39 years old in good health and CMV-seronegative. V usage is TRBV15 and J usage is TRBJ2-7; D uncertain. The sequenced sample consisted of PBMCs. This CDR3 is CATSRELLYEQYF. CDR3 coding DNA: TGTGCCACCAGCAGAGAACTCCTCTACGAGCAGTACTTC.